What follows are 8 T cell receptor beta chains derived from one specimen sequenced in a study of T cell changes during pregnancy in multiple sclerosis. Clones were sequenced by immunoSEQ multiplex PCR, and TCRdb holds only the in-frame ones, with some missing. The sample comprises roughly 30,000 clones, less than 90% of which are singletons, and roughly 7.4% rests with the top ten. The sequencing used CD8+ T cells from peripheral blood mononuclear cells, collected before pregnancy. The source of these receptors is a female donor with multiple sclerosis, enrolled in a pregnancy study.

The chain is built from TRBV28 and TRBJ2-3; D perhaps matches TRBD1 (6 bases). Trimming pared 7 bases from V and 11 bases from J, leaving 22 bases between. The CDR3 runs to 14 residues. Germline CDR1 MDHEN, CDR2 SYDVKM. CDR3 nucleotides: TGTGCCAGCACCCTCAGGGGTTTTTCACTGTGGCAGTATTTT. It encodes CASTLRGFSLWQYF.

The chain uses TRBV13 and TRBJ1-2, with 7 bases lining up with TRBD1. This CDR3 is 14 amino acids long. CDR1 PRHDT and CDR2 FYEKMQ come from the germline V gene (reference sequence). The V gene end was trimmed by 5 bases and the J gene end by 4 bases; junction bases not matched to a gene: 7. CDR3 sequence: CASSHPGQRYGYTF. For the CDR3, the DNA is TGTGCCAGCAGCCACCCGGGACAGCGCTATGGCTACACCTTC. The variable domain in full, completed from reference TRBV13 and TRBJ1-2, reads AAGVIQSPRHLIKEKRETATLKCYPIPRHDTVYWYQQGPGQDPQFLISFYEKMQSDKGSIPDRFSAQQFSDYHSELNMSSLELGDSALYFCASSHPGQRYGYTFGSGTRLTVV.

The J gene is TRBJ2-1, the V gene TRBV5-4, with 7 nucleotides matching TRBD2. The CDR3 sequence is 15 residues long. CDR1 is SGHNT and CDR2 is YYREEE in the germline V gene (reference sequence). The junction had 10 bases not matched to a gene; V was cut back by 2 bases and J by 8 bases. The CDR3 nucleotides are TGTGCCAGCAGCTTCGAGGACTGGGGGGGGGATGAGCAGTTCTTC. This sequence encodes CASSFEDWGGDEQFF.

CDR3 DNA: TGTGCCAGCAGCGTAGCTACAGGGGACGGACTCTATGGCTACACCTTC. Its translation is CASSVATGDGLYGYTF. This rearrangement joins TRBV9 to TRBJ1-2; 7 bases agree with TRBD1. Looked up from germline, CDR1 is SGDLS and CDR2 is YYNGEE. V was clipped by 0 bases and J by 4 bases; unmatched bases: 9. This CDR3 spans 16 amino acids.

The CDR3, as DNA: TGCGCCAGCAGCCAAGGGGCAGGGGAGGCGGGGGGGCAAGACACCGGGGAGCTGTTTTTT. It yields the protein CASSQGAGEAGGQDTGELFF. The J gene is TRBJ2-2, the V gene TRBV4-3; 9 bases fit TRBD2. The V segment lost 1 base and the J segment 3 bases; nucleotides outside the gene matches: 15. This CDR3 spans 20 amino acids. From germline, CDR1 is LGHNA and CDR2 YSLEER.

The chain employs TRBV6-5 and TRBJ1-1; TRBD1 matches 9 bases. V was pared by 6 bases and J by 7 bases, with 12 bases of the junction left unmatched. Germline V gene lookup returns CDR1 MNHEY and CDR2 SVGAGI. The CDR3 consists of 15 residues. The CDR3: CASRSRDRALGEAFF. The CDR3 DNA is TGTGCCAGCAGAAGCCGGGACAGGGCGCTCGGTGAAGCTTTCTTT.

About this clone: Other DNA sequences in the sample encode the same CDR3. The chain uses TRBV5-4 and TRBJ1-1; D not resolved. V was trimmed by 0 bases and J by 2 bases, leaving 5 bases between them. Germline V gene sequence: CDR1 SGHNT, CDR2 YYREEE (reference sequence). CDR3 length equals 13 residues. The CDR3 DNA sequence: TGTGCCAGCAGCTTGGGAGGCAACACTGAAGCTTTCTTT. Its translation is CASSLGGNTEAFF.

Only one count was recorded for this clone. The chain carries TRBV10-2 and TRBJ2-2, with 11 bases lining up with TRBD1. CDR3 length: 15 residues. J was trimmed by 5 bases and V by 6 bases; bases with no gene match: 5. CDR1 is WSHSY and CDR2 is SAAADI in the germline V gene. The chain's CDR3 is CASSLDRGPTGELFF. In DNA, the CDR3 is TGCGCCAGCAGCCTGGACAGGGGGCCTACCGGGGAGCTGTTTTTT.